These 28 T cell receptor beta chains share one sample of origin, sequenced in a study of regulatory T cells in long-lasting Graves disease. Documented time point: persistent/refractory GD, antithyroid drugs over 5 years with positive TRAb. PBMCs were the source of the RNA used for TCR sequencing. Construction of TCR beta libraries relied on iRepertoire HTBI primers and on Arm-PCR targeting CDR3 regions. TCRdb re-derived calls from the multiplex PCR reads in MiXCR, one entry per CDR3 protein. Among roughly 400,000 distinct CDR3 sequences, 21% were seen once, and the ten largest hold more than 13%. The starting material was peripheral blood mononuclear cells (PBMCs), obtained when the disease was refractory, from a patient treated with antithyroid drugs. The receptors originated from a female donor with Graves disease.

The CDR3 DNA is TGTGCCAGCAGTCTGGACAGCTACAAGGGGAATGAGCAGTTCTTC. It encodes CASSLDSYKGNEQFF. This rearrangement joins TRBV2 to TRBJ2-1, with a weak D call TRBD1 (6 bases). Per germline, CDR1 SNHLY and CDR2 FYNNEI. Trimming took off 5 bases at V and 7 bases at J, with 18 bases between the two ends. The CDR3 spans 15 residues.

This clonotype was seen many times. The chain uses TRBV28 and TRBJ1-5, with 7 bases lining up with TRBD1. This CDR3 is 16 amino acids long. The V and J ends lost 6 bases and 6 bases, in that order; junction bases with no gene match: 14. Germline V gives CDR1 MDHEN, CDR2 SYDVKM. The CDR3 loop reads CASSPPEGSGGQPQHF. CDR3 in DNA: TGTGCCAGCAGCCCTCCGGAGGGATCAGGGGGTCAGCCCCAGCATTTT.

This clonotype was detected ten times or more. This chain connects TRBV27 to TRBJ2-7; a possible D gene is TRBD2 (6 bases). This CDR3 contains 15 residues. Germline V lookup: CDR1 MNHEY, CDR2 SMNVEV (reference sequence). Trimming removed 6 bases from V and 5 bases from J, with 20 bases in between. As DNA, the CDR3 is TGTGCCAGCAGACCCTTTACCGGGAGAAAGGACGAGCAGTACTTC. Its translation is CASRPFTGRKDEQYF.

The V call is TRBV5-6, the J call TRBJ2-7; 11 bases line up with TRBD1. J gave up 7 bases and V 7 bases, and 16 bases lay outside the gene matches. This CDR3 region has 16 residues. Per germline, CDR1 SGHDT and CDR2 YYEEEE. As DNA, the CDR3 is TGTGCCAGCTTCCCGAGGGGCGGACAGGGGGCTCGAGAGCAGTACTTC. Protein: CASFPRGGQGAREQYF. Combining the CDR3 with reference TRBV5-6 and TRBJ2-7 gives the whole variable domain DAGVTQSPTHLIKTRGQQVTLRCSPKSGHDTVSWYQQALGQGPQFIFQYYEEEERQRGNFPDRFSGHQFPNYSSELNVNALLLGDSALYLCASFPRGGQGAREQYFGPGTRLTVT.

This clonotype appeared many times. This chain links TRBV28 with TRBJ1-2; a weak D match, TRBD1 (5 bases). V was clipped by 5 bases and J by 2 bases, with 21 bases between them. Germline values: CDR1 MDHEN, CDR2 SYDVKM. CDR3 length: 17 residues. The CDR3 nucleotides read TGTGCCAGCAGTCCGTCGATTAGGACACGCGTCAACTATGGCTACACCTTC. The encoded protein is CASSPSIRTRVNYGYTF.

The V call is TRBV7-9, the J call TRBJ2-7; no clear D. The germline CDR1 and CDR2 sequences are SEHNR and FQNEAQ (reference sequence). The CDR3 runs to 15 residues. The ends were cut back, 2 bases at V and 3 bases at J, with 14 bases in the middle. CDR3 protein: CASSLFLGPGYEQYF. The DNA for the CDR3 is TGTGCCAGCAGCTTATTTTTGGGCCCAGGCTACGAGCAGTACTTC. Complete variable domain (other parts from reference TRBV7-9 and TRBJ2-7): DTGVSQNPRHKITKRGQNVTFRCDPISEHNRLYWYRQTLGQGPEFLTYFQNEAQLEKSRLLSDRFSAERPKGSFSTLEIQRTEQGDSAMYLCASSLFLGPGYEQYFGPGTRLTVT.

This clonotype has at least ten counts. V usage is TRBV28 and J usage is TRBJ1-5; a weak D match, TRBD1 (5 bases). CDR1 MDHEN and CDR2 SYDVKM come from the germline V gene. V was cut by 1 base and J by 5 bases, with 9 bases left in between. The CDR3 runs 14 residues. In DNA form, the CDR3 reads TGTGCCAGCAGTTTATCCGGCAGGGATCAGCCCCAGCATTTT. It specifies CASSLSGRDQPQHF.

This clonotype was observed a handful of times. The rearrangement joins TRBV12-3 or TRBV12-4 to TRBJ2-3, with 10 bases matching TRBD2. V was pared by 9 bases and J by 7 bases, with 7 bases of the junction left unmatched. The CDR3 consists of 13 residues. CDR3 nucleotides: TGTGCCAGTCTAGCGGGAGAATCATATACGCAGTATTTT. Amino acids: CASLAGESYTQYF.

This clonotype was picked up many times. The genes are TRBV7-9 and TRBJ1-4, with no clear D. Trimming pared 11 bases from V and 4 bases from J, leaving 8 bases between. Germline V gives CDR1 SEHNR, CDR2 FQNEAQ (reference sequence). CDR3 length: 11 amino acids. The CDR3 here is CAYDLNEKLFF. CDR3 DNA sequence: TGTGCCTACGACCTTAATGAAAAACTGTTTTTT. The whole variable domain, filled in from reference TRBV7-9 and TRBJ1-4, reads DTGVSQNPRHKITKRGQNVTFRCDPISEHNRLYWYRQTLGQGPEFLTYFQNEAQLEKSRLLSDRFSAERPKGSFSTLEIQRTEQGDSAMYLCAYDLNEKLFFGSGTQLSVL.

This clonotype was recorded many times. The rearrangement joins TRBV20-1 to TRBJ1-2, with D possibly being TRBD1 (5 bases). The CDR3 consists of 13 residues. Germline CDR1 reads DFQATT; CDR2 reads SNEGSKA (reference sequence). V was shortened by 0 bases and J by 8 bases, with 13 bases between the two germline ends. CDR3 sequence (DNA): TGCAGTGCTAGAGACTCGATCCAGGGCGGCTACACCTTC. It codes for CSARDSIQGGYTF.

This chain links TRBV28 with TRBJ2-7; unclear D gene. The CDR3 runs 14 residues. In germline, CDR1 is MDHEN, CDR2 SYDVKM. Trimming shortened V by 4 bases and J by 4 bases, and 14 bases separated the two germline ends. CDR3 DNA: TGTGCCAGCAGTTCTATAAGGGATCGGTACGAGCAGTACTTC. Amino acid sequence: CASSSIRDRYEQYF.

On this clonotype itself: Just one base apart from a much larger clone, this may be a read error. This chain links TRBV28 with TRBJ2-2; no clear D gene. V lost 5 bases and J 2 bases, leaving 18 bases between the germline ends. The length of the CDR3 is 17 residues. CDR1 is MDHEN and CDR2 is SYDVKM in the germline V gene. The CDR3 region has the DNA TGTGCCAGCAGTGTTGTATATGACGCGGTAAACACCGGGGAGCTGTTTTTT. This sequence encodes CASSVVYDAVNTGELFF.

This clonotype was recorded a few times. The chain is built from TRBV24-1 and TRBJ2-2; D possibly corresponds to TRBD2 (6 bases). The CDR3 is 16 amino acids. Germline V gene lookup returns CDR1 KGHDR and CDR2 SFDVKD. Trimming left V 4 bases short and J 5 bases short, with 16 bases between. The CDR3 is CATSDRDSARTGELFF. CDR3 DNA sequence: TGTGCCACCAGTGACCGGGACTCAGCCCGGACCGGGGAGCTGTTTTTT.

This chain links TRBV12-3 or TRBV12-4 with TRBJ2-2; D is uncertain. V was pared by 5 bases and J by 0 bases, with 10 bases between. The CDR3 loop spans 15 amino acids. CDR3 bases: TGTGCCAGCAGTGAATCGGCAGCGAACACCGGGGAGCTGTTTTTT. Its protein is CASSESAANTGELFF.

The V and J genes are TRBV14 and TRBJ2-5; D ambiguous. Trimming removed 2 bases from V and 5 bases from J, with 12 bases in between. Germline V lookup: CDR1 SGHDN, CDR2 FVKESK. The CDR3 consists of 14 residues. The CDR3 reads CASSQLLDGETQYF. The CDR3 region has the DNA TGTGCCAGCAGCCAACTCCTGGACGGGGAGACCCAGTACTTC.

The rearrangement links TRBV28 to TRBJ1-5; 7 bases align to TRBD1. Trimming cost V 4 bases and J 0 bases; bases outside gene matches: 9. Germline CDR1 and CDR2: MDHEN and SYDVKM. CDR3 length: 17 amino acids. The CDR3 DNA reads as TGTGCCAGCAGTTATGGGGACAGCGTCTATAGCAATCAGCCCCAGCATTTT. Translated: CASSYGDSVYSNQPQHF.

This chain uses TRBV4-1 with TRBJ2-7, with 7 positions matching TRBD1. The CDR3 covers 15 residues. Germline lookup yields CDR1 MGHRA and CDR2 YSYEKL. J gave up 0 bases and V 4 bases, and 6 bases lay outside the gene matches. In DNA, the CDR3 is TGCGCCAGCAGCCCGGGACAGCAAACCTCCTACGAGCAGTACTTC. Protein product: CASSPGQQTSYEQYF.

This chain connects TRBV28 to TRBJ2-1, with 8 bases aligning to TRBD2. This CDR3 contains 16 residues. V was clipped by 4 bases and J by 1 base; unmatched bases: 6. Germline V lookup: CDR1 MDHEN, CDR2 SYDVKM. CDR3 sequence: CASSSLERESYNEQFF. For the CDR3, the DNA is TGTGCCAGCAGTTCGTTGGAGCGGGAGTCCTACAATGAGCAGTTCTTC.

The V gene is TRBV3-1, the J gene TRBJ2-5, with TRBD2 identical over 11 bases. CDR1 and CDR2 (germline): LGHDT, YNNKEL (reference sequence). The CDR3 totals 14 residues. V shed 6 bases, J shed 2 bases, and the junction held 2 bases outside the gene matches. CDR3 amino acids: CASSTSGSQETQYF. CDR3 DNA: TGTGCCAGCAGTACTAGCGGGAGTCAAGAGACCCAGTACTTC.

In this sample, this clonotype turned up many times. The rearrangement uses TRBV28 and TRBJ2-5, with no clear D. The CDR3 sequence is 13 residues long. The germline V gene has CDR1 MDHEN and CDR2 SYDVKM. Trimming took off 6 bases at V and 4 bases at J, with 12 bases between the two ends. This CDR3 reads CASRPMGAETQYF. The CDR3, as DNA: TGTGCCAGCAGACCTATGGGTGCAGAGACCCAGTACTTC.

This clonotype was seen a handful of times. The chain recombines TRBV6-9 with TRBJ2-7, with 7 nucleotides matching TRBD2. In germline, CDR1 is MNHGY, CDR2 SVAAGI. The CDR3 length is 15 residues. J lost 2 bases, V lost 3 bases, and 7 bases had no gene match. CDR3 nucleotide sequence: TGTGCCAGCAGTTACGGATTGGGAGGGCCCTACGAGCAGTACTTC. Translation: CASSYGLGGPYEQYF.

V usage is TRBV6-6 and J usage is TRBJ2-7; TRBD2 aligns across 11 bases. V was pared by 0 bases and J by 2 bases, with 6 bases of the junction left unmatched. The CDR3 has 17 residues. CDR1 is MNHNY, CDR2 SVGAGI, per germline (reference sequence). Here the CDR3 DNA reads TGTGCCAGCAGTTACTCGTGGCTAGCGGGAGGACCCTACGAGCAGTACTTC. Its translation: CASSYSWLAGGPYEQYF.

This clonotype was seen once. This chain joins TRBV6-1 and TRBJ1-5; no firm D call. CDR1 is MNHNS, CDR2 SASEGT, per germline. CDR3 length: 13 residues. Deletions cut 7 bases from V and 0 bases from J, with 7 bases between. CDR3 loop: CASNPTSNQPQHF. In DNA form, the CDR3 reads TGTGCCAGCAACCCTACTAGCAATCAGCCCCAGCATTTT.

The chain links TRBV7-9 to TRBJ2-2; D gene unclear. The CDR3 has 13 residues. The germline V gene has CDR1 SEHNR and CDR2 FQNEAQ (reference sequence). Trimming pared 4 bases from V and 2 bases from J, leaving 5 bases between. CDR3 amino acids: CASSWRNTGELFF. The CDR3 DNA reads TGTGCCAGCAGCTGGCGTAACACCGGGGAGCTGTTTTTT.

This clonotype was detected only a few times. The chain is built from TRBV7-2 and TRBJ2-2; D uncertain. Germline assignment: CDR1 SGHTA and CDR2 FQGNSA. V dropped 5 bases and J dropped 3 bases, with 10 bases sitting between them. The CDR3 spans 14 residues. The CDR3 coding sequence is TGTGCCAGCAGCCATTCCAGTGACACCGGGGAGCTGTTTTTT. It yields the protein CASSHSSDTGELFF.

This clonotype was recorded a few times. V and J are TRBV4-1 and TRBJ2-7; D remains ambiguous. This CDR3 is built from 12 residues. V lost 4 bases, J lost 7 bases, and 11 bases lay in between. Per germline, CDR1 MGHRA and CDR2 YSYEKL. The CDR3 region is CASSRQMGEQYF. In DNA, the CDR3 is TGCGCCAGCAGCCGGCAAATGGGGGAGCAGTACTTC.

This clonotype was counted ten times or more. This chain uses TRBV2 with TRBJ2-5; 8 bases map to TRBD2. The CDR3 has 14 residues. V shed 6 bases and J 4 bases; nucleotides not matched to a gene: 7. Germline values: CDR1 SNHLY, CDR2 FYNNEI. The CDR3 DNA reads TGTGCCAGCAGCCGGGGGGGGTATAGAGAGACCCAGTACTTC. This gives the protein CASSRGGYRETQYF. The full variable domain, with the rest looked up from reference TRBV2 and TRBJ2-5, is EPEVTQTPSHQVTQMGQEVILRCVPISNHLYFYWYRQILGQKVEFLVSFYNNEISEKSEIFDDQFSVERPDGSNFTLKIRSTKLEDSAMYFCASSRGGYRETQYFGPGTRLLVL.

The V gene is TRBV27, the J gene TRBJ1-1, with a possible D match to TRBD1 (5 bases). V was pared by 7 bases and J by 1 base, with 16 bases between. Germline V lookup: CDR1 MNHEY, CDR2 SMNVEV (reference sequence). This CDR3 comprises 15 residues. The CDR3 spells CASTLRGWGNTEAFF. The DNA of the CDR3 is TGTGCCAGCACTCTTCGGGGGTGGGGGAACACTGAAGCTTTCTTT.